A selection of T cell receptor beta chains follows, all from one sample in a study of Graves' ophthalmopathy and Graves' hyperthyroidism. Each CDR3 protein is one row after TCRdb ran MiXCR on the multiplex PCR reads. This sample has 600,000 to 950,000 distinct CDR3 sequences, with 40% found just once. The sample taken for sequencing was peripheral blood. The origin of the receptors is an adult man with Graves' ophthalmopathy. The CDR3 runs from the conserved cysteine through the conserved F or W. The D gene is left open where the match is weak. Clone size is stated in some rows and not others, as once, few, many or a class when expanded.

J gene | clone size | V gene | D gene | CDR3 protein | CDR3 DNA
TRBJ2-5 | few | TRBV28 | . | CASSFSERETQYF | TGTGCCAGCAGTTTTTCGGAGCGGGAGACCCAGTACTTC
TRBJ2-2 | few | TRBV2 | . | CASALGLGNTGELFF | TGTGCCAGCGCCCTGGGGTTGGGGAACACCGGGGAGCTGTTTTTT
TRBJ2-5 | many | TRBV9 | . | CASSVGGTAAETQYF | TGTGCCAGCAGCGTAGGAGGGACTGCCGCGGAGACCCAGTACTTC
TRBJ2-2 | . | TRBV20-1 | . | CSAKGRPNTGELFF | TGCAGTGCCAAGGGACGTCCGAACACCGGGGAGCTGTTTTTT
TRBJ1-4 | . | TRBV19 | . | CASSIEYLNGKLFF | TGTGCCAGTAGTATAGAATACCTGAATGGAAAACTGTTTTTT
TRBJ2-7 | few | TRBV20-1 | TRBD2 | CSAEPRGGGDEQYF | TGCAGTGCTGAGCCCCGCGGGGGGGGGGACGAGCAGTACTTC
TRBJ1-1 | few | TRBV10-3 | . | CASILRPRGNTEAFF | TGTGCCAGCATTTTAAGGCCCAGGGGGAACACTGAAGCTTTCTTT
TRBJ2-3 | . | TRBV11-2 | . | CASSFGIGASGSRYF | .
TRBJ2-5 | . | TRBV10-3 | . | CAISDGGRWETQYF | TGTGCCATCAGTGATGGGGGGCGCTGGGAGACCCAGTACTTC
TRBJ1-4 | . | TRBV7-9 | TRBD1 | CASSPPGTDNEKLFF | TGTGCCAGCAGCCCCCCCGGGACAGATAATGAAAAACTGTTTTTT
TRBJ2-7 | . | TRBV7-9 | . | CASSSGVRAYEQYF | TGTGCCAGCAGCTCAGGGGTTAGGGCCTACGAGCAGTACTTC
TRBJ1-6 | many | TRBV5-6 | TRBD1 | CASSSGQANSPLHF | TGTGCCAGCAGCTCGGGACAGGCCAATTCACCCCTCCACTTT
TRBJ1-6 | . | TRBV7-9 | . | CASSLRGFSPLHF | TGTGCCAGCAGCTTACGGGGGTTTTCACCCCTCCACTTT
TRBJ2-5 | few | TRBV3-1 | TRBD2 | CASSLTSGGADF | TGTGCCAGCAGCCTGACTAGCGGGGGGGCCGACTTC
TRBJ1-5 | . | TRBV24-1 | . | CASSWGPNQPQHF | TGTGCCAGCAGCTGGGGTCCTAATCAGCCCCAGCATTTT
TRBJ1-2 | . | TRBV2 | . | CASSRRGEGYTF | TGTGCCAGCAGCCGGAGGGGGGAAGGCTACACCTTC
TRBJ1-1 | . | TRBV2 | . | CASRTTTELNTEAFF | TGTGCCAGCAGGACCACGACAGAGCTTAACACTGAAGCTTTCTTT
TRBJ1-1 | few | TRBV5-1 | TRBD1 | CASSTRTGKDTEAFF | TGCGCCAGCAGCACCCGGACAGGGAAGGACACTGAAGCTTTCTTT
TRBJ2-1 | . | TRBV2 | . | CASSPLSSYNEQFF | TGTGCCAGCAGTCCGTTAAGCTCCTACAATGAGCAGTTCTTC
TRBJ2-1 | . | TRBV24-1 | TRBD1 | CASSDPGTGLDEQFF | TGTGCCAGCAGTGACCCCGGGACAGGTCTCGATGAGCAGTTCTTC